The 20 T cell receptor beta chains below were found in one sample sequenced in a study of blood T cell repertoires in COVID-19. Libraries were prepared by immunoSEQ multiplex PCR; TCRdb keeps only in-frame clonotypes and omits some of them. The sample includes a few hundred thousand clones, 84% of them seen just once. What was sequenced was peripheral blood. The origin of the receptors is a woman aged 40-49 years who had recovered from COVID-19.

The chain links TRBV6-6 to TRBJ2-5, with TRBD1 matching over 9 bases. The CDR3 totals 14 residues. Germline loops: CDR1 MNHNY, CDR2 SVGAGI (reference sequence). V gave up 6 bases and J gave up 5 bases; unmatched junction bases: 7. Written as DNA, the CDR3 is TGTGCCAGCAGCCCCGGACAGGGGCTGGAGACCCAGTACTTC. Its translation is CASSPGQGLETQYF.

This CDR3 reads CASSPPGQGLGEQFF. The CDR3 DNA sequence: TGTGCCAGCTCACCCCCGGGACAGGGGTTGGGTGAGCAGTTCTTC. The rearrangement joins TRBV18 to TRBJ2-1; 10 bases are a match to TRBD1. V was pared by 3 bases and J by 9 bases, with 8 bases of the junction left unmatched. This CDR3 is 15 amino acids long. Germline values: CDR1 KGHSH, CDR2 LQKENI.

The chain combines TRBV7-2 with TRBJ1-2; D is undetermined. The CDR3 consists of 14 residues. Germline values: CDR1 SGHTA, CDR2 FQGNSA. The V end lost 5 bases, the J end lost 0 bases, and 10 bases lay between the germline ends. The CDR3 nucleotides are TGTGCCAGCAGCGCATACGGGGCTAACTATGGCTACACCTTC. Protein sequence: CASSAYGANYGYTF. The full variable domain, in which reference TRBV7-2 and TRBJ1-2 provide the parts outside the CDR3, is GAGVSQSPSNKVTEKGKDVELRCDPISGHTALYWYRQSLGQGLEFLIYFQGNSAPDKSGLPSDRFSAERTGGSVSTLTIQRTQQEDSAVYLCASSAYGANYGYTFGSGTRLTVV.

The V call is TRBV10-3, the J call TRBJ1-5; D remains unclear. Germline loops: CDR1 ENHRY, CDR2 SYGVKD. The CDR3 extends over 13 amino acids. Trimming cost V 2 bases and J 4 bases, with 6 bases left between them. CDR3 loop: CAISEGQNQPQHF. Written as DNA, the CDR3 is TGTGCCATCAGTGAGGGGCAGAATCAGCCCCAGCATTTT.

The CDR3 nucleotides are TGTGCCAGCAGCCCACTCAGGGTTTCGAACACAGATACGCAGTATTTT. Its protein is CASSPLRVSNTDTQYF. J is TRBJ2-3 and V is TRBV7-9; D possibly corresponds to TRBD1 (5 bases). V shed 5 bases and J shed 2 bases, with 17 bases lying between them. Germline lookup yields CDR1 SEHNR and CDR2 FQNEAQ (reference sequence). This CDR3 has 16 residues.

The V gene is TRBV18, the J gene TRBJ2-7; maybe TRBD1 (5 bases). Germline V CDR1 and CDR2: KGHSH, LQKENI. The CDR3 has 14 residues. With 3 bases removed from V and 5 bases from J, the gap between germline ends came to 14 bases. CDR3 residues: CASSPGQGINEQYF. The CDR3 DNA reads as TGTGCCAGCTCACCGGGGCAAGGGATCAACGAGCAGTACTTC. The whole variable domain, filled in from reference TRBV18 and TRBJ2-7, reads NAGVMQNPRHLVRRRGQEARLRCSPMKGHSHVYWYRQLPEEGLKFMVYLQKENIIDESGMPKERFSAEFPKEGPSILRIQQVVRGDSAAYFCASSPGQGINEQYFGPGTRLTVT.

The genes are TRBV6-1 and TRBJ1-6; TRBD1 agrees at 8 bases. The CDR3 sequence is 15 residues long. The germline CDR1 and CDR2 sequences are MNHNS and SASEGT. Germline trimming cut 3 bases from V and 10 bases from J; bases unmatched to any gene: 8. DNA of the CDR3: TGTGCCAGCAGTGAGGACAGGGTGTCAAGCTCACCCCTCCACTTT. This translates into CASSEDRVSSSPLHF.

Comments on this clone: This CDR3 is also generated by other DNA sequences in the sample. The chain carries TRBV6-5 and TRBJ2-2; TRBD1 agrees at 10 bases. With V trimmed by 5 bases and J by 1 base, 1 base remained unmatched. In germline, CDR1 is MNHEY, CDR2 SVGAGI. The CDR3 is 15 amino acids. The CDR3 DNA reads TGTGCCAGCAGTCGGACAGGGGGGAACACCGGGGAGCTGTTTTTT. Its protein product is CASSRTGGNTGELFF.

The chain combines TRBV11-2 with TRBJ2-5; 8 bases map to TRBD2. V shed 5 bases and J 4 bases; nucleotides not matched to a gene: 3. Germline-derived CDR1 and CDR2 are SGHAT and FQNNGV. There are 13 residues in the CDR3. CDR3 loop: CASSRGGLETQYF. CDR3 sequence (DNA): TGTGCCAGCAGCCGGGGGGGCCTAGAGACCCAGTACTTC. Supplemented by reference TRBV11-2 and TRBJ2-5, the full variable domain reads EAGVAQSPRYKIIEKRQSVAFWCNPISGHATLYWYQQILGQGPKLLIQFQNNGVVDDSQLPKDRFSAERLKGVDSTLKIQPAKLEDSAVYLCASSRGGLETQYFGPGTRLLVL.

This sequence joins TRBV7-9 and TRBJ1-2; a weak D match, TRBD1 (6 bases). V was clipped by 3 bases and J by 1 base, with 15 bases between them. This CDR3 region has 16 residues. In germline, CDR1 is SEHNR, CDR2 FQNEAQ (reference sequence). DNA of the CDR3: TGTGCCAGCAGCTTGGGGATGTCAGGGGTTAACTATGGCTACACCTTC. This codes for CASSLGMSGVNYGYTF.

This clone came up a few times. The rearrangement links TRBV28 to TRBJ2-2; 7 bases are a match to TRBD2. The CDR3 spans 15 residues. Trimming cost V 3 bases and J 4 bases; bases outside gene matches: 5. Germline CDR1 is MDHEN and CDR2 is SYDVKM. The CDR3 coding sequence is TGTGCCAGCAGTTTTGCGGGGGAGGGCACCGGGGAGCTGTTTTTT. Translating gives CASSFAGEGTGELFF.

The chain links TRBV5-8 to TRBJ2-1, with 10 bases aligning to TRBD2. CDR1 SGHTS and CDR2 YDEGEE come from the germline V gene. CDR3 length: 16 residues. Germline trimming cut 0 bases from V and 6 bases from J; bases unmatched to any gene: 6. The CDR3 region has the DNA TGTGCCAGCAGCTTGGGGCTACTAGCGGGGATCAATGAGCAGTTCTTC. Protein product: CASSLGLLAGINEQFF.

Here the CDR3 reads CAWSVAALSGANVLTF. The CDR3 DNA reads as TGTGCCTGGAGTGTAGCGGCACTCTCTGGGGCCAACGTCCTGACTTTC. The chain joins TRBV30 to TRBJ2-6; D is perhaps TRBD2 (5 bases). Trimming stripped 0 bases from V and 0 bases from J, with 9 bases between. CDR3 size: 16 residues. Per the germline V gene, CDR1 is GTSNPN and CDR2 is SVGIG (reference sequence).

V gene TRBV27 combines with J gene TRBJ1-6, with D tentatively TRBD1 (5 bases). CDR1 MNHEY and CDR2 SMNVEV come from the germline V gene (reference sequence). The CDR3 runs to 15 residues. V was shortened by 1 base and J by 7 bases, with 11 bases between the two germline ends. The CDR3 loop is CASSLWGSPNSPLHF. The CDR3 nucleotides read TGTGCCAGCAGTTTATGGGGCAGCCCGAATTCACCCCTCCACTTT.

The rearrangement joins TRBV6-5 to TRBJ1-2, with D maybe TRBD1 (5 bases). V dropped 10 bases and J dropped 8 bases, with 17 bases sitting between them. Germline V gene data show CDR1 as MNHEY and CDR2 as SVGAGI. The CDR3 totals 12 residues. The CDR3 loop reads CATNRGLGGYTF. In DNA form, the CDR3 reads TGTGCCACCAATAGGGGTTTAGGAGGCTACACCTTC.

The chain combines TRBV6-5 with TRBJ1-1; a possible D gene is TRBD1 (6 bases). The V end lost 5 bases, the J end lost 5 bases, and 12 bases lay between the germline ends. The CDR3 is made up of 13 amino acids. Germline V gene lookup returns CDR1 MNHEY and CDR2 SVGAGI. CDR3 sequence: CASSRQDTTEAFF. CDR3 DNA: TGTGCCAGCAGTAGACAGGATACGACTGAAGCTTTCTTT.

V gene TRBV5-4 combines with J gene TRBJ2-1; weak D call: TRBD2 (6 bases). The CDR3 length is 15 residues. V lost 4 bases to trimming and J lost 2 bases, with 13 bases between them. Germline V gene sequence: CDR1 SGHNT, CDR2 YYREEE (reference sequence). The DNA of the CDR3 is TGTGCCAGCAGCCCGGGGGACTCAACCTACAATGAGCAGTTCTTC. As protein: CASSPGDSTYNEQFF.

The table lists this clone with a few counts. This chain connects TRBV7-2 to TRBJ1-1; 9 nucleotides line up with TRBD1. The germline V gene encodes CDR1 SGHTA and CDR2 FQGNSA. V dropped 3 bases and J dropped 4; count of bases not matched to a gene: 6. The CDR3 sequence is 15 residues long. CDR3 sequence: CASSFEDRGSTEAFF. The CDR3 DNA is TGTGCCAGCAGCTTCGAAGACAGGGGGTCCACTGAAGCTTTCTTT. The variable domain in full, completed from reference TRBV7-2 and TRBJ1-1, reads GAGVSQSPSNKVTEKGKDVELRCDPISGHTALYWYRQSLGQGLEFLIYFQGNSAPDKSGLPSDRFSAERTGGSVSTLTIQRTQQEDSAVYLCASSFEDRGSTEAFFGQGTRLTVV.

This chain connects TRBV5-6 to TRBJ1-1; a possible D gene is TRBD1 (6 bases). Germline V gives CDR1 SGHDT, CDR2 YYEEEE. V lost 3 bases, J lost 0 bases, and 12 bases lay in between. The CDR3 is 15 residues long. The DNA of the CDR3 is TGTGCCAGCAGCTGGTATACAGGGATGAACACTGAAGCTTTCTTT. Its translation is CASSWYTGMNTEAFF.

The rearrangement links TRBV10-3 to TRBJ2-5; the match to TRBD2 covers 8 bases. Germline CDR1 is ENHRY and CDR2 is SYGVKD. The ends lost 4 bases at V and 3 bases at J; junction bases unmatched: 7. The CDR3 length is 15 residues. DNA for the CDR3: TGTGCCATCAGTGCCGCAGCGGGGGCTGAAGAGACCCAGTACTTC. As protein: CAISAAAGAEETQYF.